These 25 T cell receptor beta chains were sequenced from one sample in a study of T cells after yellow fever vaccination. TCRdb reprocessed the 5' RACE reads with MiXCR, giving one entry per CDR3 protein. The sample yields 300,000 to 400,000 distinct CDR3 sequences, approximately 12% seen once. The starting material was CD4+ T cells sorted from PBMCs, obtained 45 days after the yellow fever booster vaccination. Receptor source: a man aged 18-30 years who received the YFV17D yellow fever vaccine.

This clonotype turned up a few times. The V gene is TRBV7-2, the J gene TRBJ2-3; 11 bases align to TRBD1. This CDR3 is 16 amino acids long. The ends lost 1 base at V and 9 bases at J; junction bases unmatched: 9. Germline V gene data show CDR1 as SGHTA and CDR2 as FQGNSA. CDR3 region: CASSLDLDRGRGTQYF. The CDR3 nucleotides read TGTGCCAGCAGCTTAGATTTGGACAGGGGGCGCGGAACGCAGTATTTT.

This clonotype turned up a few times. V is TRBV7-2 and J is TRBJ2-6; possibly TRBD2 for D (6 bases). The CDR3 has 19 residues. CDR1 SGHTA and CDR2 FQGNSA come from the germline V gene. V lost 0 bases to trimming and J lost 0 bases, with 15 bases between them. CDR3 in DNA: TGTGCCAGCAGCTTAGCGCGGGGTCGTTCACCCTCTGGGGCCAACGTCCTGACTTTC. Its protein product is CASSLARGRSPSGANVLTF.

The rearrangement links TRBV7-3 to TRBJ2-3, with 16 bases aligning to TRBD2. The length of the CDR3 is 17 residues. Germline V CDR1 and CDR2: SGHTA, FQGTGA. V was clipped by 4 bases and J by 3 bases; unmatched bases: 4. The CDR3 DNA sequence: TGTGCCAGCAGCTCCGGGACTAGCGGGGGGGATACAGATACGCAGTATTTT. Encoded protein: CASSSGTSGGDTDTQYF.

This clonotype was found a few times. V is TRBV30 and J is TRBJ2-7; D gene uncertain. Germline CDR1 is GTSNPN and CDR2 is SVGIG (reference sequence). Trimming took 4 bases from V and 2 from J, leaving 12 bases between them. The CDR3 sequence is 13 residues long. The CDR3 sequence: CAWKKLGPYEQYF. As DNA, the CDR3 is TGTGCCTGGAAGAAGCTAGGCCCCTACGAGCAGTACTTC.

This clonotype showed up just a few times. The gene calls are TRBV4-2 and TRBJ2-5; no reliable D call. V lost 1 base and J lost 2, with 5 bases in between. CDR1 and CDR2 from the germline V gene are LGHNA and YNFKEQ. The CDR3 is 13 residues long. The CDR3 reads CASSQGPQETQYF. In DNA form, the CDR3 reads TGTGCCAGCAGCCAAGGTCCGCAAGAGACCCAGTACTTC.

CDR3 DNA: TGCGCCAGCAGCTTGCAAGACAGGGATGGCTACACCTTC. Protein: CASSLQDRDGYTF. The chain carries TRBV5-1 and TRBJ1-2, with 7 bases lining up with TRBD1. This CDR3 region has 13 residues. In germline, CDR1 is SGHRS, CDR2 YFSETQ. V trimming: 1 base; J trimming: 6 bases; junction bases outside the gene matches: 3.

In its sample, this clonotype was seen a few times. The rearrangement links TRBV2 to TRBJ1-4; D perhaps matches TRBD1 (6 bases). CDR1 is SNHLY, CDR2 FYNNEI, per germline. V lost 6 bases to trimming and J lost 4 bases, with 12 bases between them. This CDR3 contains 14 residues. In DNA, the CDR3 is TGTGCCAGCAGCTACGCCAGGGGTAATGAAAAACTGTTTTTT. It encodes CASSYARGNEKLFF.

The rearrangement uses TRBV7-2 and TRBJ2-3; unclear D gene. Deletions cut 5 bases from V and 4 bases from J, with 10 bases between. CDR1 and CDR2 from the germline V gene are SGHTA and FQGNSA. This CDR3 has 13 residues. For the CDR3, the DNA is TGTGCCAGCAGCGCCGGTAGGCCAGATACGCAGTATTTT. It specifies CASSAGRPDTQYF.

The rearrangement links TRBV20-1 to TRBJ2-2; D uncertain. V was trimmed by 5 bases and J by 6 bases, leaving 13 bases between them. The CDR3 runs to 13 residues. CDR1 is DFQATT, CDR2 SNEGSKA, per germline (reference sequence). This chain's CDR3 is CSASTRASGELFF. The CDR3 DNA reads TGCAGTGCTTCCACCCGGGCGTCCGGGGAGCTGTTTTTT.

This clonotype was observed a few times. J is TRBJ2-2 and V is TRBV11-2; TRBD2 matches 9 bases. The length of the CDR3 is 15 residues. Per germline, CDR1 SGHAT and CDR2 FQNNGV. V shed 4 bases, J shed 6 bases, and the junction held 6 bases outside the gene matches. This CDR3 reads CASSSSGGRAGELFF. CDR3 bases: TGTGCCAGCAGCTCAAGCGGGGGGAGGGCCGGGGAGCTGTTTTTT.

This chain uses TRBV19 with TRBJ1-1; the D gene is possibly TRBD1 (5 bases). V lost 4 bases and J 11 bases, leaving 11 bases between the germline ends. The CDR3 is 11 residues long. From germline, CDR1 is LNHDA and CDR2 SQIVND (reference sequence). The chain's CDR3 is CASSNGGEAFF. The CDR3 nucleotides are TGTGCCAGTAGTAACGGAGGGGAGGCTTTCTTT.

This clonotype came up a few times. The J gene is TRBJ1-2, the V gene TRBV5-1, with D unclear. V lost 3 bases to trimming and J lost 5 bases, with 20 bases between them. Germline values: CDR1 SGHRS, CDR2 YFSETQ. The CDR3 length is 16 residues. The CDR3 sequence is CASSWGLRPPSYGYTF. CDR3 in DNA: TGCGCCAGCAGCTGGGGTCTTAGACCCCCCTCTTATGGCTACACCTTC.

In its sample, this clonotype was seen a few times. This chain's CDR3 is CASSLGRGSGTGELFF. The CDR3, as DNA: TGTGCCAGCAGCTTAGGAAGGGGTAGCGGTACCGGGGAGCTGTTTTTT. The J gene is TRBJ2-2, the V gene TRBV11-2; tentatively, D is TRBD2 (6 bases). V was clipped by 1 base and J by 5 bases, with 14 bases between them. Germline V CDR1 and CDR2: SGHAT, FQNNGV. This CDR3 contains 16 residues.

This clonotype came up a few times. The chain has TRBV7-2 and TRBJ1-3; a weak D match, TRBD1 (6 bases). Per the germline V gene, CDR1 is SGHTA and CDR2 is FQGNSA. V lost 5 bases to trimming and J lost 3 bases, with 14 bases between them. The CDR3 length is 15 residues. In nucleotides, the CDR3 is TGTGCCAGCAGCAGGGACACCGGAGGTGGAAACACCATATATTTT. Its protein is CASSRDTGGGNTIYF.

In its sample, this clonotype was seen a few times. V is TRBV5-1 and J is TRBJ1-5; D might be TRBD1 (6 bases). The V gene's germline CDR1 is SGHRS and CDR2 YFSETQ. Between the trimmed V and J ends, which lost 7 bases and 5 bases, there was a span of 13 bases. This CDR3 spans 13 amino acids. CDR3 sequence (DNA): TGCGCCAGCTCGACAGGTCGGGATCAGCCCCAGCATTTT. Its translation is CASSTGRDQPQHF.

The rearrangement joins TRBV7-6 to TRBJ1-3, with D possibly being TRBD1 (6 bases). Germline V gene lookup returns CDR1 SGHVS and CDR2 FNYEAQ. CDR3 length equals 14 residues. V was cut by 4 bases and J by 4 bases, with 11 bases left in between. CDR3 protein: CASSSGTSGNTIYF. Here the CDR3 DNA reads TGTGCCAGCAGCTCCGGGACATCGGGAAACACCATATATTTT.

The chain couples TRBV7-2 to TRBJ2-1; 9 bases are a match to TRBD2. From germline, CDR1 is SGHTA and CDR2 FQGNSA. After removal of 1 base from V and 4 bases from J, the junction contained 8 bases not matched to a gene. CDR3 length: 17 residues. The DNA of the CDR3 is TGTGCCAGCAGCTTAGGCGGGCTAGCGGGACTATACAATGAGCAGTTCTTC. Protein sequence: CASSLGGLAGLYNEQFF.

This clonotype appeared many times. V is TRBV5-1 and J is TRBJ1-1, with a tentative D call TRBD1 (6 bases). CDR1 and CDR2 (germline): SGHRS, YFSETQ. This CDR3 is 15 amino acids long. With 1 base removed from V and 5 bases from J, the gap between germline ends came to 15 bases. CDR3 bases: TGCGCCAGCAGCTTGAATGGGGGCTCAGAAACTGAAGCTTTCTTT. This encodes CASSLNGGSETEAFF.

In its sample, this clonotype was seen a few times. The chain couples TRBV5-1 to TRBJ1-1, with D unclear. V lost 4 bases and J lost 1, with 11 bases in between. The germline gives CDR1 SGHRS, CDR2 YFSETQ. This CDR3 has 14 amino acids. DNA for the CDR3: TGCGCCAGCAGCCCAACGTTGACGAACACTGAAGCTTTCTTT. Its translation is CASSPTLTNTEAFF.

This clonotype showed up many times. The gene calls are TRBV4-1 and TRBJ2-3; D may match TRBD1 or TRBD2 (6 bases each). V was shortened by 7 bases and J by 6 bases, with 14 bases between the two germline ends. CDR3 length: 13 amino acids. Per the germline V gene, CDR1 is MGHRA and CDR2 is YSYEKL. The CDR3 is CASNLGGTDTQYF. CDR3 sequence (DNA): TGCGCCAGCAATCTAGGGGGGACGGATACGCAGTATTTT.

This clonotype was counted between two and nine times. This rearrangement joins TRBV18 to TRBJ2-3, with TRBD1 identical over 9 bases. This CDR3 has 15 amino acids. CDR1 is KGHSH, CDR2 LQKENI, per germline. The trim removed 4 bases at V and 2 bases at J, leaving 4 bases unmatched. The CDR3 DNA reads as TGTGCCAGCTCACAGGGGACAGGGTCCACAGATACGCAGTATTTT. It codes for CASSQGTGSTDTQYF.

In nucleotides, the CDR3 is TGCAGTGCTAGAGATTTTTCCGGGGGTCACGAGCAGTACTTC. Amino acids: CSARDFSGGHEQYF. The chain has TRBV20-1 and TRBJ2-7, with TRBD2 as a possible D gene (6 bases). The CDR3 has 14 residues. Per the germline V gene, CDR1 is DFQATT and CDR2 is SNEGSKA (reference sequence). V was trimmed by 0 bases and J by 5 bases, leaving 14 bases between them.

The chain joins TRBV7-2 to TRBJ1-2; TRBD1 agrees at 8 bases. The trim removed 4 bases at V and 6 bases at J, leaving 4 bases unmatched. Germline V gene sequence: CDR1 SGHTA, CDR2 FQGNSA. The CDR3 length is 13 residues. The CDR3 region is CASSSLQGDGYTF. In nucleotides, the CDR3 is TGTGCCAGCAGCTCGCTACAGGGGGATGGCTACACCTTC.

This chain connects TRBV19 to TRBJ2-7, with 8 nucleotides matching TRBD1. The J segment lost 3 bases and the V segment lost 4 bases, leaving 5 bases of the junction unmatched. Germline CDR1 is LNHDA and CDR2 is SQIVND (reference sequence). CDR3 length: 14 residues. The CDR3: CASSRGQGFYEQYF. The CDR3 region has the DNA TGTGCCAGTAGTAGAGGACAGGGATTCTACGAGCAGTACTTC.

The rearrangement joins TRBV29-1 to TRBJ1-3, with 7 bases fitting TRBD1. V dropped 5 bases and J dropped 2; count of bases not matched to a gene: 6. The CDR3 consists of 14 residues. Germline CDR1 and CDR2: SQVTM and ANQGSEA. The CDR3 spells CSVLSQGAGNTIYF. DNA of the CDR3: TGCAGCGTTTTATCTCAGGGGGCTGGAAACACCATATATTTT.